One and the same sample provided the 28 T cell receptor beta chains below, sequenced in a study of technical replicates of blood from several donors (dated by TCRdb to the late 2010s). Library creation used the immunoSEQ multiplex PCR assay. TCRdb limited this immuneACCESS table to in-frame rearrangements with V and J called. A share of clones is missing; checked studies link under half to unresolved V genes, and the rest is unexplained. The sample data list about 81,000 clones, and 96% of these were observed just once. The top ten clonotypes cover around 0.18% of the sample. Sequenced material: T cells isolated from PBMCs. These receptors originate from a human donor in good health.

This clone appeared a single time. The chain couples TRBV9 to TRBJ2-3; perhaps TRBD2 as D (5 bases). Looked up from germline, CDR1 is SGDLS and CDR2 is YYNGEE. The CDR3 covers 16 residues. Trimming left V 3 bases short and J 2 bases short, with 16 bases between. The CDR3 loop is CASSGSLLGNTDTQYF. DNA for the CDR3: TGTGCCAGCAGCGGGAGTTTACTAGGGAACACAGATACGCAGTATTTT. The full variable domain, completed using reference TRBV9 and TRBJ2-3, is DSGVTQTPKHLITATGQRVTLRCSPRSGDLSVYWYQQSLDQGLQFLIQYYNGEERAKGNILERFSAQQFPDLHSELNLSSLELGDSALYFCASSGSLLGNTDTQYFGPGTRLTVL.

The chain couples TRBV5-8 to TRBJ2-7, with 9 bases lining up with TRBD1. J lost 5 bases, V lost 4 bases, and 13 bases had no gene match. Germline V gene sequence: CDR1 SGHTS, CDR2 YDEGEE. The CDR3 is 16 amino acids. Here the CDR3 DNA reads TGTGCCAGCAGCGTCCCCGGGACAGGGAGTTCCCACGAGCAGTACTTC. Translating it yields CASSVPGTGSSHEQYF.

The J gene is TRBJ2-7, the V gene TRBV5-1, with D unclear. The CDR3 extends over 14 amino acids. The germline V gene has CDR1 SGHRS and CDR2 YFSETQ. The V end lost 0 bases, the J end lost 2 bases, and 9 bases lay between the germline ends. The CDR3 region is CASSLAEQAYEQYF. In DNA, the CDR3 is TGCGCCAGCAGCTTGGCCGAGCAAGCCTACGAGCAGTACTTC.

The chain carries TRBV6-5 and TRBJ1-5; possibly TRBD1 for D (5 bases). Germline assignment: CDR1 MNHEY and CDR2 SVGAGI. This CDR3 spans 14 amino acids. V shed 6 bases and J shed 2 bases, with 11 bases lying between them. CDR3: CASRRPGGNQPQHF. In DNA, the CDR3 is TGTGCCAGCAGGCGGCCGGGGGGCAATCAGCCCCAGCATTTT.

This clone appeared a single time. CDR3 DNA sequence: TGTGCCAGCTCACCCGAGGCGGGGGAGCTGTTTTTT. It encodes CASSPEAGELFF. V usage is TRBV18 and J usage is TRBJ2-2; D not resolved. The CDR3 extends over 12 amino acids. CDR1 is KGHSH and CDR2 is LQKENI in the germline V gene. Trimming removed 3 bases at V and 8 bases at J, with 7 bases between. The variable domain in full, completed from reference TRBV18 and TRBJ2-2, reads NAGVMQNPRHLVRRRGQEARLRCSPMKGHSHVYWYRQLPEEGLKFMVYLQKENIIDESGMPKERFSAEFPKEGPSILRIQQVVRGDSAAYFCASSPEAGELFFGEGSRLTVL.

The rearrangement joins TRBV7-8 to TRBJ1-2, with TRBD1 matching 8 bases. In germline, CDR1 is SGHVS, CDR2 FQNEAQ. The V and J ends lost 8 bases and 2 bases, in that order; junction bases with no gene match: 10. This CDR3 region has 15 residues. In nucleotides, the CDR3 is TGTGCCAGCTTCCTTGGGACAGGTCGAAACTATGGCTACACCTTC. Its translation is CASFLGTGRNYGYTF.

The rearrangement links TRBV7-6 to TRBJ2-1, with 7 bases identical to TRBD1. The CDR3 is made up of 15 amino acids. With 1 base clipped from V and 3 bases from J, the junction kept 3 bases outside the gene matches. Germline lookup yields CDR1 SGHVS and CDR2 FNYEAQ. CDR3: CASSLEGASYNEQFF. The CDR3 DNA reads TGTGCCAGCAGCTTAGAGGGGGCTAGCTACAATGAGCAGTTCTTC.

This chain connects TRBV27 to TRBJ2-3; the D gene is possibly TRBD1 (6 bases). Germline lookup yields CDR1 MNHEY and CDR2 SMNVEV (reference sequence). V was cut by 8 bases and J by 1 base, with 16 bases left in between. The CDR3 covers 15 residues. The CDR3 DNA follows: TGTGCCAGCCGCCCAGGGGTGGGCGGCACAGATACGCAGTATTTT. The encoded protein is CASRPGVGGTDTQYF.

V gene TRBV7-9 combines with J gene TRBJ1-1, with 8 nucleotides matching TRBD1. CDR3 length: 13 amino acids. From germline, CDR1 is SEHNR and CDR2 FQNEAQ (reference sequence). The V and J ends lost 5 bases and 5 bases, in that order; junction bases with no gene match: 4. The CDR3: CASSRQGITEAFF. CDR3 coding DNA: TGTGCCAGCAGCCGACAGGGGATTACTGAAGCTTTCTTT.

A single count supports this clone. This rearrangement joins TRBV9 to TRBJ2-7; no definite D call. Trimming removed 1 base at V and 3 bases at J, with 8 bases between. Germline V lookup: CDR1 SGDLS, CDR2 YYNGEE. The CDR3 contains 13 residues. CDR3 protein: CASSVSPLYEQYF. The CDR3 nucleotides read TGTGCCAGCAGCGTATCTCCCCTCTACGAGCAGTACTTC.

This chain links TRBV19 with TRBJ2-7; 8 bases agree with TRBD2. The CDR3 is 14 amino acids. Trimming took 7 bases from V and 6 from J; bases not matched to a gene: 11. The germline V gene encodes CDR1 LNHDA and CDR2 SQIVND (reference sequence). Here the CDR3 reads CASNLGTSLSEQYF. The CDR3 DNA is TGTGCCAGTAACCTCGGGACTAGTCTTTCCGAGCAGTACTTC.

The rearrangement links TRBV29-1 to TRBJ2-1; a weak D match, TRBD2 (6 bases). CDR3 length: 14 amino acids. CDR1 and CDR2 (germline): SQVTM, ANQGSEA. The ends were cut back, 3 bases at V and 2 bases at J, with 11 bases in the middle. The CDR3 reads CSVDTASAYNEQFF. Written as DNA, the CDR3 is TGCAGCGTTGATACGGCTAGCGCCTACAATGAGCAGTTCTTC.

This chain links TRBV5-4 with TRBJ2-7, with 8 nucleotides matching TRBD1. This CDR3 region has 14 residues. Germline V gene sequence: CDR1 SGHNT, CDR2 YYREEE (reference sequence). Trimming took 1 base from V and 5 from J; bases not matched to a gene: 5. CDR3 in DNA: TGTGCCAGCAGCTTGAAGGGACAGGTGGACGAGCAGTACTTC. The encoded protein is CASSLKGQVDEQYF.

The chain couples TRBV19 to TRBJ1-6, with D uncertain. This CDR3 has 15 amino acids. V lost 0 bases, J lost 7 bases, and 10 bases lay in between. Germline CDR1 is LNHDA and CDR2 is SQIVND (reference sequence). The CDR3 loop reads CASSIDHSLNSPLHF. CDR3 nucleotides: TGTGCCAGTAGTATAGATCACAGTTTAAATTCACCCCTCCACTTT.

The chain uses TRBV10-2 and TRBJ1-1; 7 positions match TRBD1. CDR1 is WSHSY, CDR2 SAAADI, per germline. CDR3 size: 15 residues. With V trimmed by 10 bases and J by 2 bases, 13 bases remained unmatched. For the CDR3, the DNA is TGCGCCACCGGGGGAGACAGGGCGGATAACACTGAAGCTTTCTTT. It specifies CATGGDRADNTEAFF.

Written as DNA, the CDR3 is TGTGCCAGCTCTTGGTCGGGCACCGGGGAGCTGTTTTTT. As protein: CASSWSGTGELFF. J is TRBJ2-2 and V is TRBV9; D unclear. Germline loops: CDR1 SGDLS, CDR2 YYNGEE. The CDR3 length is 13 residues. Trimming removed 7 bases at V and 4 bases at J, with 11 bases between. Variable domain in full (rest from reference TRBV9 and TRBJ2-2): DSGVTQTPKHLITATGQRVTLRCSPRSGDLSVYWYQQSLDQGLQFLIQYYNGEERAKGNILERFSAQQFPDLHSELNLSSLELGDSALYFCASSWSGTGELFFGEGSRLTVL.

This chain connects TRBV27 to TRBJ2-2; D call uncertain. Germline CDR1 and CDR2: MNHEY and SMNVEV (reference sequence). V shed 3 bases and J shed 7 bases, with 9 bases lying between them. The CDR3 loop spans 13 amino acids. The CDR3 is CASSFSRDGELFF. The DNA of the CDR3 is TGTGCCAGCAGTTTTTCCCGCGACGGGGAGCTGTTTTTT.

V usage is TRBV28 and J usage is TRBJ2-2, with 9 bases identical to TRBD1. The CDR3 consists of 15 residues. The trim removed 6 bases at V and 4 bases at J, leaving 6 bases unmatched. Germline CDR1 reads MDHEN; CDR2 reads SYDVKM. This CDR3 is CASRTGGSSTGELFF. CDR3 sequence (DNA): TGTGCCAGCAGGACAGGGGGTTCTTCCACCGGGGAGCTGTTTTTT.

The chain has TRBV4-1 and TRBJ2-7; D is ambiguous. This CDR3 has 13 residues. With 0 bases removed from V and 3 bases from J, the gap between germline ends came to 6 bases. The germline CDR1 and CDR2 sequences are MGHRA and YSYEKL. As DNA, the CDR3 is TGCGCCAGCAGCCAAGATGATAGCTACGAGCAGTACTTC. It specifies CASSQDDSYEQYF.

This sequence joins TRBV4-2 and TRBJ2-5, with 8 bases fitting TRBD1. J gave up 5 bases and V 8 bases, and 16 bases lay outside the gene matches. CDR3 length: 16 residues. CDR1 and CDR2 from the germline V gene are LGHNA and YNFKEQ. In nucleotides, the CDR3 is TGTGCCAGCGCCCGCGACAGGGGAAATGTTTTGGAGACCCAGTACTTC. Residues: CASARDRGNVLETQYF.

The chain is built from TRBV25-1 and TRBJ2-6; 8 nucleotides agree with TRBD1. V shed 5 bases and J 0 bases; nucleotides not matched to a gene: 9. Germline assignment: CDR1 MGHDK and CDR2 SYGVNS. This CDR3 contains 18 residues. DNA for the CDR3: TGTGCCAGCAGTCCTCTCGCAGGGGGCCCCTCTGGGGCCAACGTCCTGACTTTC. Translated, it gives CASSPLAGGPSGANVLTF.

The rearrangement uses TRBV18 and TRBJ1-5, with a weak D call TRBD1 (6 bases). This CDR3 is built from 15 residues. V lost 3 bases, J lost 2 bases, and 11 bases lay in between. Germline V gene data show CDR1 as KGHSH and CDR2 as LQKENI. DNA for the CDR3: TGTGCCAGCTCACCTCAGAGGACAGGCAATCAGCCCCAGCATTTT. Encoded protein: CASSPQRTGNQPQHF.

The gene calls are TRBV7-9 and TRBJ1-1; unclear D gene. Germline V gene lookup returns CDR1 SEHNR and CDR2 FQNEAQ (reference sequence). The V and J ends lost 5 bases and 4 bases respectively, with 8 bases between them. The CDR3 is made up of 12 amino acids. The CDR3 bases are TGTGCCAGCAGCCTTCCCGGCACTGAAGCTTTCTTT. This sequence encodes CASSLPGTEAFF. Supplemented by reference TRBV7-9 and TRBJ1-1, the full variable domain reads DTGVSQNPRHKITKRGQNVTFRCDPISEHNRLYWYRQTLGQGPEFLTYFQNEAQLEKSRLLSDRFSAERPKGSFSTLEIQRTEQGDSAMYLCASSLPGTEAFFGQGTRLTVV.

The V gene is TRBV6-1, the J gene TRBJ1-1, with D maybe TRBD1 (6 bases). The V end was cut by 8 bases, the J end by 0 bases, with 13 bases between. This CDR3 spans 14 amino acids. Germline V gene lookup returns CDR1 MNHNS and CDR2 SASEGT. CDR3 loop: CASLDRKMNTEAFF. The CDR3 DNA is TGTGCCAGCCTGGACAGAAAAATGAACACTGAAGCTTTCTTT.

V usage is TRBV7-7 and J usage is TRBJ2-5, with D perhaps matching TRBD2 (5 bases). This CDR3 is 13 amino acids long. V lost 4 bases and J 2 bases, leaving 8 bases between the germline ends. Germline V gene lookup returns CDR1 SSHAT and CDR2 FNYEAQ (reference sequence). The CDR3 region has the DNA TGTGCCAGCAGCTCCCGGACTCAAGAGACCCAGTACTTC. Protein sequence: CASSSRTQETQYF.

The V call is TRBV4-1, the J call TRBJ2-1; D may be TRBD2 (7 bases). The germline V gene has CDR1 MGHRA and CDR2 YSYEKL. This CDR3 spans 15 amino acids. The germline V and J ends were trimmed by 1 base and 4 bases, with 11 bases remaining between them. CDR3 in DNA: TGCGCCAGCAGCCAAGCGGCGGGGGCGTACAATGAGCAGTTCTTC. Residues: CASSQAAGAYNEQFF.

This rearrangement joins TRBV19 to TRBJ2-7; a weak D match, TRBD2 (6 bases). CDR1 LNHDA and CDR2 SQIVND come from the germline V gene (reference sequence). The CDR3 is 18 amino acids. Trimming cost V 3 bases and J 5 bases, with 26 bases left between them. Written as DNA, the CDR3 is TGTGCCAGTAGTATCGAATACCGGGACTCGAGGTCGGGGGACGAGCAGTACTTC. Translation gives CASSIEYRDSRSGDEQYF.

The chain employs TRBV30 and TRBJ1-2, with 7 bases aligning to TRBD1. CDR1 is GTSNPN, CDR2 SVGIG, per germline (reference sequence). J was trimmed by 2 bases and V by 4 bases; bases with no gene match: 10. This CDR3 spans 15 amino acids. The CDR3 spells CAWTSYRGGNYGYTF. The DNA for the CDR3 is TGTGCCTGGACAAGCTACAGGGGAGGCAACTATGGCTACACCTTC.